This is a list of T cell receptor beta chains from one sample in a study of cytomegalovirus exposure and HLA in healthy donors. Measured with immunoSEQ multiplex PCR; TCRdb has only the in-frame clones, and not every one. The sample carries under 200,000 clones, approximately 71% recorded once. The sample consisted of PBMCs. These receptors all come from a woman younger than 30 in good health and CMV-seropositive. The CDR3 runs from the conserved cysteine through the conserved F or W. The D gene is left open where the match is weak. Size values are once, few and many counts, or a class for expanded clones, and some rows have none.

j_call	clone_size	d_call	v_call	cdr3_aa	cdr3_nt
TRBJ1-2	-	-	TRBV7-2	CASSLGAQGTTNYYGYTF	TGTGCCAGCAGCTTAGGGGCCCAGGGGACCACGAATTACTATGGCTACACCTTC
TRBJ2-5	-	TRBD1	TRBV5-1	CASSRFGDRGTETQYF	TGCGCCAGCAGCCGTTTCGGTGACAGGGGGACAGAGACCCAGTACTTC
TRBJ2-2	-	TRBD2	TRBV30	CAWSVRLAGRTGELFF	TGTGCCTGGAGTGTACGACTAGCGGGGCGCACCGGGGAGCTGTTTTTT
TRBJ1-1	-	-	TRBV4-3	CASSPNGADTEAFF	TGCGCCAGCAGCCCTAATGGGGCAGACACTGAAGCTTTCTTT
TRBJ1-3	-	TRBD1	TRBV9	CASNSIQGTGENTIYF	TGTGCCAGCAACTCCATACAAGGGACAGGGGAAAACACCATATATTTT
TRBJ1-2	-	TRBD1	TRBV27	CASSESRDRRPQWSRTF	TGTGCCAGCAGTGAGTCTAGGGACAGGCGTCCCCAGTGGTCCCGCACCTTC
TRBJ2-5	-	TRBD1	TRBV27	CASNSRDRWSETQYF	TGTGCCAGCAATTCCCGGGACAGGTGGTCTGAGACCCAGTACTTC
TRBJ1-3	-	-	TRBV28	CASSEGGGNTIYF	TGTGCCAGCAGCGAGGGTGGTGGAAACACCATATATTTT
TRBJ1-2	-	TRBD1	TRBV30	CAWADRVDYGYTF	TGTGCCTGGGCGGACAGGGTTGACTATGGCTACACCTTC
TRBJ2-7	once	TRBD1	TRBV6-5	CASSTGGGTPYEQYF	TGTGCCAGCAGTACAGGGGGCGGTACCCCCTACGAGCAGTACTTC
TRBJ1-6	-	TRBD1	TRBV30	CAWRDRGPMMSSPLHF	TGTGCCTGGAGGGACAGGGGACCTATGATGAGTTCACCCCTCCACTTT
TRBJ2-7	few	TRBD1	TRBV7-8	CASSRPLGQGLYEQYF	TGTGCCAGCAGCCGCCCCTTGGGACAGGGTCTTTACGAGCAGTACTTC
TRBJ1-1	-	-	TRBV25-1	CATSGNGFAEAFF	TGTGCCACCTCGGGGAATGGATTTGCTGAAGCTTTCTTT
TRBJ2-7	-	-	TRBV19	CASSMDGTNSYEQYF	TGTGCCAGTAGTATGGATGGGACAAACTCCTACGAGCAGTACTTC
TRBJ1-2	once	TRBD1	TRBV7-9	CASSLGTGTLYGYTF	TGTGCCAGCAGCTTAGGGACAGGGACCCTCTATGGCTACACCTTC
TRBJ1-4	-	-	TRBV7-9	CSSSLAFRTNEKLFF	TGTTCCAGCAGCTTAGCTTTCAGAACTAATGAAAAACTGTTTTTT
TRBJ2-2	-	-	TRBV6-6	CASSYAGQTGELFF	TGTGCCAGCAGTTACGCTGGACAGACCGGGGAGCTGTTTTTT